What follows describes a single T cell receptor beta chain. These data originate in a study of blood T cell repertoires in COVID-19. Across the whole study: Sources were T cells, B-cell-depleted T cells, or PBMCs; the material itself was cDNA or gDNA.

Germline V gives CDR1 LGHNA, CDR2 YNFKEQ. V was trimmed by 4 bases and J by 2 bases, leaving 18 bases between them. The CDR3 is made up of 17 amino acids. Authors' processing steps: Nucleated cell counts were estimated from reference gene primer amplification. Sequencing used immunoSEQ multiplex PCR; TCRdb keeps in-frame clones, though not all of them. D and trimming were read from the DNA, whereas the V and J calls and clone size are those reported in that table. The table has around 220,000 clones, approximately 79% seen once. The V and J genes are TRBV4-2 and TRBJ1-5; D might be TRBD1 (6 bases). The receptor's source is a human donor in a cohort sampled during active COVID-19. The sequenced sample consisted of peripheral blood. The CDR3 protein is CASSPASGGAGNQPQHF. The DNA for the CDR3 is TGTGCCAGCAGCCCCGCCTCTGGGGGGGCAGGCAATCAGCCCCAGCATTTT.